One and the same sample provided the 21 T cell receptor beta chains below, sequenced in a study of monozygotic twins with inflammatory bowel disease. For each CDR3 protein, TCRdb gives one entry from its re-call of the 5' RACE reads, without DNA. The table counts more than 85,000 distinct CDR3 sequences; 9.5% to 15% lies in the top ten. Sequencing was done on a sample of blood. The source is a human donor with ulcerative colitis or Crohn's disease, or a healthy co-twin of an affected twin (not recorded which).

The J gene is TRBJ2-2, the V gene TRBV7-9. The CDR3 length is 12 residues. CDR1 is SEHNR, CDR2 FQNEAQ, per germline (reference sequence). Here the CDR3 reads CASNTENGELFF.

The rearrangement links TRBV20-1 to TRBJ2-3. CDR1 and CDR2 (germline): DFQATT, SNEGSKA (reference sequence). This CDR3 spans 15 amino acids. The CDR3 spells CSAVGLGPTTDTQYF.

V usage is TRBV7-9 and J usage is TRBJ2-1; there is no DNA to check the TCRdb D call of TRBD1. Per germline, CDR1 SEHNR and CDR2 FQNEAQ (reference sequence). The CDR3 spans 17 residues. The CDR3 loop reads CASSSREAGPSYNEQFF.

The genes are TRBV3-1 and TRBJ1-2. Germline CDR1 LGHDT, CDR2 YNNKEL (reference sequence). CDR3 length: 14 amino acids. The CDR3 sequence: CASSQSSTDYGYTF. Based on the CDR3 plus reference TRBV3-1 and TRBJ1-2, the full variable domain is DTAVSQTPKYLVTQMGNDKSIKCEQNLGHDTMYWYKQDSKKFLKIMFSYNNKELIINETVPNRFSPKSPDKAHLNLHINSLELGDSAVYFCASSQSSTDYGYTFGSGTRLTVV.

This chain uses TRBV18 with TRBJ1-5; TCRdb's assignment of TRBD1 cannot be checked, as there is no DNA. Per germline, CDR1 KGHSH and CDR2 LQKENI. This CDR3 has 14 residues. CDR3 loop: CASSQGPSNQPQHF. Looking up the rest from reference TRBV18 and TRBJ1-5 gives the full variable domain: NAGVMQNPRHLVRRRGQEARLRCSPMKGHSHVYWYRQLPEEGLKFMVYLQKENIIDESGMPKERFSAEFPKEGPSILRIQQVVRGDSAAYFCASSQGPSNQPQHFGDGTRLSIL.

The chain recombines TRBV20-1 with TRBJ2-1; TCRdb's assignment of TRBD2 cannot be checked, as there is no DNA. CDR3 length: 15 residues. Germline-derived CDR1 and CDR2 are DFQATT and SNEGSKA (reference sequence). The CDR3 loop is CSARGSREGYNEQFF.

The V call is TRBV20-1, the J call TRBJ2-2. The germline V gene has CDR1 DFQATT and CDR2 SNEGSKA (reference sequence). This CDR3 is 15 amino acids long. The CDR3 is CSAEYHSLNTGELFF.

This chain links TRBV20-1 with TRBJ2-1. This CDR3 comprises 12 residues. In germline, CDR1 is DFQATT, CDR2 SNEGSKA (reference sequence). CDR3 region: CSARFIGYEQFF.

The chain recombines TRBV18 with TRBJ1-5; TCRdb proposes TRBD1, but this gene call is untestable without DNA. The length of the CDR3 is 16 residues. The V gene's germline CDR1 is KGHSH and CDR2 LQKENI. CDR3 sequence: CASSRGTGGSGQPQHF.

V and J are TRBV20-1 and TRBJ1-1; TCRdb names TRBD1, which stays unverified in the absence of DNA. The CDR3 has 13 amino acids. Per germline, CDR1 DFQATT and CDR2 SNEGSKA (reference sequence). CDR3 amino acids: CSAPVRGNTEAFF.

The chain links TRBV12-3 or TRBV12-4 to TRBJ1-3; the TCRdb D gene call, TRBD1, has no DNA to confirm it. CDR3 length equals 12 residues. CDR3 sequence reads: CASSSGRFTIYF.

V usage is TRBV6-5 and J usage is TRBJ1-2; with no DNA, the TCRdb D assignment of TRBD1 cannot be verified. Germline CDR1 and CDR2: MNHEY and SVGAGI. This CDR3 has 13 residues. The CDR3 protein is CASSYSRGGGYTF.

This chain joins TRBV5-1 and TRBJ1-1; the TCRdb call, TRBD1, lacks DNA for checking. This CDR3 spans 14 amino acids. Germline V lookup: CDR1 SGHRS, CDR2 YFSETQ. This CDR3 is CASSLNTGGTEAFF.

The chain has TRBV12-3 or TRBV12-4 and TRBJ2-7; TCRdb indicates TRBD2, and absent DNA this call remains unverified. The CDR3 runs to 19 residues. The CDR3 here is CASSLPGLAGPALSGEQYF.

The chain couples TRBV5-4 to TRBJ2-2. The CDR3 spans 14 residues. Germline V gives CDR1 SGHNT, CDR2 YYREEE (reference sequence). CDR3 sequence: CASSLEVDTGELFF.

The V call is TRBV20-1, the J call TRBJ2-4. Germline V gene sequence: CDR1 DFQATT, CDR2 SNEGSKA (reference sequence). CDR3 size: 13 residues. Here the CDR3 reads CSAWDLTKNMQYF.

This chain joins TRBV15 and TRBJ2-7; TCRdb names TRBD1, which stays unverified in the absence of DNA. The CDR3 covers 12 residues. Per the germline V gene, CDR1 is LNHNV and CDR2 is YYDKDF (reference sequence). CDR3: CATSGLWGEQYF. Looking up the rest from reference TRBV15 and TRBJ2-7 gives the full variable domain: DAMVIQNPRYQVTQFGKPVTLSCSQTLNHNVMYWYQQKSSQAPKLLFHYYDKDFNNEADTPDNFQSRRPNTSFCFLDIRSPGLGDTAMYLCATSGLWGEQYFGPGTRLTVT.

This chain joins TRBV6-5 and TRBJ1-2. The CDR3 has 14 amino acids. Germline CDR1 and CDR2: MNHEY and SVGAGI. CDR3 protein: CASSSLRSNYGYTF.

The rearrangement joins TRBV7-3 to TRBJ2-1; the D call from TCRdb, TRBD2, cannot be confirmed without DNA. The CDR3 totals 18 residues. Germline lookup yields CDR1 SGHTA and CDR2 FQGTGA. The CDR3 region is CASSLTGLAGGPYNEQFF.

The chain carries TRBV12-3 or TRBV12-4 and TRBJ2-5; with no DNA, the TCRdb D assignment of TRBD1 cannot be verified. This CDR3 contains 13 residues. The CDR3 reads CASSSGTEETQYF.

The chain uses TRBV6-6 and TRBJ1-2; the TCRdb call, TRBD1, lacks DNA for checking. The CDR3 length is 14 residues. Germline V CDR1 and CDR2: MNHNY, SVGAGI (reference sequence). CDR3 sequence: CASSSTDSNYGYTF.